This record looks at one T cell receptor (beta chain) sequence and its context. Its antigen is unknown. Per-base qualities were not stored, and no clone one base away is much larger. The Qiagen DNeasy kit was used to extract genomic DNA both from unsorted PBMCs and from the negatively selected CD4+ and CD8+ fractions. Amplification of TCR beta CDR3 regions was done by immunoSEQ multiplex PCR with primers that anneal to V and J segments. Amplification bias was minimized using a synthetic immune receptor repertoire, and residual bias was removed computationally after sequencing. The paper's data handling went like this. Custom Python scripts were used to quantify repertoire diversity as the Shannon entropy index. Unsorted, CD4+ and CD8+ repertoires were analyzed separately, except in combined analyses where CD4+ and CD8+ sequences were merged in silico. A clone counted as expanded when the clone's frequency after treatment rose at least 2-fold relative to C1D1, and clones undetected at baseline were given a pseudocount of 0.5. Clones with 0 or 1 copy at C1D1 were defined as singleton clones, while clones with 2 or more copies were defined as non-singleton clones. By matching protein sequences in sorted samples from the same patient, clones expanded in unsorted samples were annotated as CD4+, CD8+ or unknown. Wilcoxon tests on paired samples were used to test diversity changes from C1D1 to C4D1. Sourced from immuneACCESS, this table was stored by TCRdb with only in-frame sequences that have V and J called. A share of the clones is absent; for the studies checked, an unresolved V gene accounts for under half, and the remainder has no known explanation. D and trimming were read from the DNA, whereas the V and J calls and clone size are those reported in that table. This sample has about 47,000 clones in its table, and 70% to 80% of those were observed once. In total, the top ten clones hold about a fifth of the sample.

This specimen's time point label, interpreted: cycle 4 day 1 (C4D1), after about 6 weeks of nivolumab. Relapse after autologous stem cell transplantation had occurred in all trial patients, and cohorts A, B and C were distinguished by prior brentuximab vedotin exposure. The trial cohort included some 53 patients with relapsed/refractory classical Hodgkin lymphoma, and each patient had a best overall response of complete response, partial response or progressive disease. Single-agent nivolumab was administered to trial patients in the multi-cohort phase II CheckMate 205 trial. An independent review committee assessed best overall response by applying the 2007 International Working Group response criteria. Trial PBMCs were collected just before the start of nivolumab (C1D1) and during therapy at cycle 2 day 1 and cycle 4 day 1. Peripheral blood was collected in 8 mL Vacutainer Cell Preparation Tubes, from which PBMCs were isolated by centrifugation and then cryopreserved.

This record belongs to a study of PD-1 blockade in classical Hodgkin lymphoma (dated by TCRdb to about 2020). Turning to the overall study: Nivolumab dosing was 3 mg/kg intravenously every 2 weeks, continuing until either disease progression or unacceptable toxicity. The study used TCR beta sequencing and CyTOF to define a peripheral blood immune signature of response to PD-1 blockade in classical Hodgkin lymphoma.

General study outcomes and caveats: Only a single clinical trial cohort was studied, and what caused the repertoire differences, possibly disease activity or prior therapy, remained undefined. Baseline TCR diversity was reported to be lower in newly diagnosed patients than in healthy donors, and even lower in relapsed/refractory patients. Lower diversity was seen in patients whose nivolumab began less than 1 year after ASCT, and these patients were left out of later analyses so that immune reconstitution would not confound the results. Trial patients with a complete response had baseline diversity similar to that of newly diagnosed patients, while partial responders and progressors had significantly lower diversity. By C4D1, a significant rise was seen in CD4+ TCR diversity but not in CD8+ TCR diversity (p=0.0027 vs p=0.16), and the rise was most apparent among complete responders (p=0.02).

The clonotype comes from a human donor with classical Hodgkin lymphoma. The sequencing used peripheral blood mononuclear cells (PBMCs), collected before the fourth cycle of nivolumab.

At the DNA level, the sequence is TGCGCCAGCAGTACGGGACAGGGCCCAGAGACCCAGTACTTC. Its protein reads: CASSTGQGPETQYF. The V gene is TRBV10-1 and the J gene is TRBJ2-5; TRBD1 fits 9 bases in the junction. CDR1 and CDR2, looked up from the germline V gene (reference sequence), are WNHNN and SYGVQD. The CDR3 runs 14 residues from the cysteine to the phenylalanine. Left in the record is the CDR3 DNA by itself, 42 bases read in frame from the first base. Germline trimming amounts to 5 bases on V and 4 bases on J, with 5 as the count of junction bases outside the gene matches.